This T cell receptor beta chain originates from a study of metastatic and nonmetastatic thyroid tumors. None of the patients had undergone any treatment ahead of thyroid surgery. For this clone: The antigen is not known.

Broader study findings: It was reported that TCR beta diversity was significantly higher in malignant thyroid tumors than benign nodules, in blood and tumor.

CDR3 length: 17 amino acids. Per the germline V gene, CDR1 is SGHRS and CDR2 is YFSETQ. V was clipped by 2 bases and J by 2 bases, with 16 bases between them. TCRdb re-called clones via MiXCR from the PCR reads. Of some 20,000 clones detected, approximately 30% appear once; the ten largest clones hold about 10%. The sequencing sample was made of tumor tissue. The TCR was taken from a female donor with papillary thyroid cancer or a benign thyroid nodule (not recorded which). Some clones in this sample may be carry-over from other donors' samples. The chain combines TRBV5-1 with TRBJ2-2; D is ambiguous. CDR3: CASSFGISATNTGELFF. CDR3 DNA sequence: TGCGCCAGCAGCTTTGGTATCTCGGCCACTAACACCGGGGAGCTGTTTTTT. Variable domain in full (rest from reference TRBV5-1 and TRBJ2-2): KAGVTQTPRYLIKTRGQQVTLSCSPISGHRSVSWYQQTPGQGLQFLFEYFSETQRNKGNFPGRFSGRQFSNSRSEMNVSTLELGDSALYLCASSFGISATNTGELFFGEGSRLTVL.